This is a list of T cell receptor beta chains from one sample in a study of T cells after yellow fever vaccination. TCRdb called the 5' RACE reads again in MiXCR, with one record for every CDR3 protein. The sample holds a few hundred thousand distinct CDR3 sequences, around 13% seen once. Sequenced material: CD4+ T cells sorted from PBMCs, taken 15 days after the yellow fever booster vaccination. The receptors shown here come from a man younger than 35 who received the YFV17D yellow fever vaccine. CDR3s include the opening cysteine and the closing phenylalanine or tryptophan. The D gene is left open where the match is weak. Expanded clones are given a class, and other clones once, few, many or no size at all.

>TRBJ2-1|TRBV9|.|.
CASSVPLGDNEQFF
TGTGCCAGCAGCGTCCCACTGGGAGACAATGAGCAGTTCTTC
>TRBJ1-1|TRBV6-5|.|TRBD1
CASRGLQGRNTEAFF
TGTGCCAGCAGAGGATTACAGGGGCGAAACACTGAAGCTTTCTTT
>TRBJ1-6|TRBV7-2|few|.
CASNEASYNSPLHF
TGTGCCAGCAATGAGGCGAGCTATAATTCACCCCTCCACTTT
>TRBJ2-2|TRBV24-1|many|.
CATSDWETGELFF
TGTGCCACCAGTGATTGGGAGACCGGGGAGCTGTTTTTT
>TRBJ2-3|TRBV12-3/TRBV12-4|.|TRBD2
CASRISGGPRDTQYF
TGTGCCAGCAGAATTAGCGGGGGCCCCCGTGATACGCAGTATTTT
>TRBJ2-5|TRBV3-1|.|.
CASSQDTTGGEIQYF
TGTGCCAGCAGCCAAGATACAACAGGAGGAGAGATCCAGTACTTC
>TRBJ2-1|TRBV12-3/TRBV12-4|.|TRBD1
CASSSTGTGDGNEQFF
TGTGCCAGCAGTTCAACCGGGACAGGGGATGGGAATGAGCAGTTCTTC
>TRBJ1-4|TRBV7-6|few|TRBD1
CASRSGQGQTNEKLFF
TGTGCCAGCAGATCGGGACAGGGGCAAACTAATGAAAAACTGTTTTTT
>TRBJ1-4|TRBV12-3/TRBV12-4|.|TRBD1
CASSQSSTGYMMKLFF
TGTGCCAGCAGTCAAAGCTCGACAGGGTACATGATGAAACTGTTTTTT
>TRBJ1-5|TRBV4-3|.|TRBD1
CASSQGWDRNQPQHF
TGCGCCAGCAGCCAAGGGTGGGACAGGAATCAGCCCCAGCATTTT
>TRBJ2-7|TRBV4-2|few|TRBD2
CASSQSGLAGLYEQYF
TGTGCCAGCAGCCAATCGGGACTAGCGGGACTTTACGAGCAGTACTTC
>TRBJ2-5|TRBV24-1|many|TRBD2
CATSDRSSGGAGETQYF
TGTGCCACCAGTGATCGGAGTAGCGGGGGGGCAGGAGAGACCCAGTACTTC
>TRBJ1-5|TRBV7-8|few|.
CASSLERANQPQHF
TGTGCCAGCAGCTTAGAGCGGGCAAATCAGCCCCAGCATTTT
>TRBJ2-3|TRBV29-1|few|.
CSVEDGRVRQYF
TGCAGCGTTGAAGATGGCAGAGTGAGGCAGTATTTT
>TRBJ2-7|TRBV6-1|.|.
CASTRTSTYEQYF
TGTGCCAGCACCAGGACCTCAACCTACGAGCAGTACTTC
>TRBJ1-2|TRBV4-1|.|TRBD1
CASSQGDRGNYGYTF
TGCGCCAGCAGCCAAGGGGACAGGGGAAACTATGGCTACACCTTC
>TRBJ1-2|TRBV7-3|many|TRBD1
CASSLMAGGADHLGYTF
TGTGCCAGCAGCTTAATGGCAGGGGGCGCGGACCACCTTGGCTACACCTTC
>TRBJ1-1|TRBV6-5|few|.
CASSYALQAAEAFF
TGTGCCAGCAGTTACGCACTACAGGCCGCTGAAGCTTTCTTT
>TRBJ1-5|TRBV20-1|.|TRBD1
CSAIGTGWGQPQHF
TGCAGTGCTATCGGGACAGGGTGGGGTCAGCCCCAGCATTTT
>TRBJ2-7|TRBV5-1|few|.
CASSWQAGAYEQYF
TGCGCCAGCAGCTGGCAGGCGGGTGCCTACGAGCAGTACTTC
>TRBJ2-3|TRBV5-6|.|.
CASSLVGAHGDTQYF
TGTGCCAGCAGCTTGGTGGGGGCGCACGGGGATACGCAGTATTTT
>TRBJ1-2|TRBV4-1|few|TRBD1
CASSPRDRQATNYGYTF
TGCGCCAGCAGCCCCCGGGACAGACAAGCTACTAACTATGGCTACACCTTC
>TRBJ2-7|TRBV6-6|.|.
CASSYSDRNEQYF
TGTGCCAGCAGTTACTCAGACAGAAACGAGCAGTACTTC
>TRBJ1-1|TRBV28|.|.
CASFDVEAFF
TGTGCCAGCTTCGATGTGGAAGCTTTCTTT
>TRBJ2-2|TRBV6-5|few|TRBD1
CASRAHGTGDTGELFF
TGTGCCAGCAGGGCCCACGGGACAGGGGACACCGGGGAGCTGTTTTTT
>TRBJ1-1|TRBV5-5|few|TRBD1
CASSLNRGLGTEAFF
TGTGCCAGCAGCCTGAACAGGGGGCTCGGCACTGAAGCTTTCTTT
>TRBJ2-7|TRBV20-1|many|.
CSARDPQGPSYEQYF
TGCAGTGCTAGAGATCCGCAGGGACCATCCTACGAGCAGTACTTC
>TRBJ2-2|TRBV12-3/TRBV12-4|.|.
CASSYRTDTGELFF
TGTGCCAGCAGTTACCGGACTGACACCGGGGAGCTGTTTTTT
>TRBJ2-4|TRBV4-1|.|.
CASSPDYLSIQYF
TGCGCCAGCAGCCCGGACTACCTCAGTATTCAGTACTTC
>TRBJ1-1|TRBV29-1|.|.
CSVSPRHREGAFF
TGCAGCGTTAGCCCTAGGCACAGGGAAGGAGCTTTCTTT
>TRBJ2-3|TRBV5-6|.|TRBD1
CASSLMTGRDTDTQYF
TGTGCCAGCAGCTTGATGACAGGGAGAGACACAGATACGCAGTATTTT
>TRBJ2-1|TRBV5-4|.|.
CASSPRHPAVVLEQFF
TGTGCCAGCAGCCCTCGACACCCCGCCGTAGTATTAGAGCAGTTCTTC
>TRBJ2-1|TRBV12-3/TRBV12-4|few|TRBD1
CASSNRGQVYEQFF
TGTGCCAGCAGTAACAGGGGGCAGGTTTATGAGCAGTTCTTC
>TRBJ1-1|TRBV20-1|.|.
CSAVGAGTEAFF
TGCAGTGCCGTGGGGGCTGGCACTGAAGCTTTCTTT
>TRBJ2-3|TRBV6-2/TRBV6-3|.|.
CASSYFATTDTQYF
TGTGCCAGCAGTTACTTCGCCACCACAGATACGCAGTATTTT
>TRBJ1-3|TRBV12-3/TRBV12-4|few|.
CASLTISGNTIYF
TGTGCCTCACTCACCATCTCTGGAAACACCATATATTTT